The sample holds many counts of the clone carrying this T cell receptor (beta chain). Its target is unknown. This entry belongs to a study of read filtering for tumor transcriptome and immune sequencing. Study details: Mean patient age was roughly 70 years, range roughly 40 to 85; 16 to 20 male, more than 11 female. Notes on the study in general: Even smaller IR-seq throughput identified most shared clonotypes. This fraction held mixed bone marrow immune cells after CD138-negative sorting.

This library used around 0.4 ug RNA and molecular barcoded adaptors spanning alpha/delta and beta/gamma chains. One entry per CDR3 protein, called by TCRdb with MiXCR from the reads. The sample consists of over 40,000 distinct CDR3 sequences, approximately 12% of them appearing once. Between the trimmed V and J ends, which lost 0 bases and 5 bases, there was a span of 4 bases. The CDR3 extends over 11 amino acids. Germline CDR1 GTSNPN, CDR2 SVGIG (reference sequence). The material sequenced was a population of CD138-negative cells sorted from bone marrow. The sequence came from a donor at least 40 years old with multiple myeloma. The rearrangement joins TRBV30 to TRBJ2-5; no reliable D call. CDR3 region: CAWSVQETQYF. The CDR3 DNA sequence: TGTGCCTGGAGTGTACAGGAGACCCAGTACTTC.